One sample yielded the 6 T cell receptor beta chains listed below, sequenced in a study of identical twins. TCRdb processed the 5' RACE reads anew with MiXCR; each CDR3 protein has one entry. This table holds 690,000 or so distinct CDR3 sequences, around 8.6% found once. This sample was shared with a second study, whose subject was yellow fever vaccine responses in identical twins.

The specimen sequenced was PBMCs. The receptors shown here come from a woman younger than 30 in good health.

This clonotype was detected only a few times. The genes are TRBV18 and TRBJ2-3; D remains ambiguous. In germline, CDR1 is KGHSH, CDR2 LQKENI. Between the trimmed V and J ends, which lost 3 bases and 0 bases, there was a span of 10 bases. This CDR3 contains 15 residues. CDR3: CASSPNIDSTDTQYF. The CDR3 DNA is TGTGCCAGCTCACCTAACATAGATAGCACAGATACGCAGTATTTT. The whole variable domain, filled in from reference TRBV18 and TRBJ2-3, reads NAGVMQNPRHLVRRRGQEARLRCSPMKGHSHVYWYRQLPEEGLKFMVYLQKENIIDESGMPKERFSAEFPKEGPSILRIQQVVRGDSAAYFCASSPNIDSTDTQYFGPGTRLTVL.

This clonotype turned up a few times. This chain connects TRBV12-3 or TRBV12-4 to TRBJ2-7, with D perhaps TRBD1 (5 bases). The length of the CDR3 is 14 residues. The V end lost 3 bases, the J end lost 7 bases, and 16 bases lay between the germline ends. The DNA of the CDR3 is TGTGCCAGCAGTTTGCAGGTGGACAAGGGAGAGCAGTACTTC. It translates to CASSLQVDKGEQYF.

This clonotype was seen repeatedly, ten times or more. J is TRBJ1-3 and V is TRBV4-2, with 8 nucleotides matching TRBD1. The CDR3 length is 16 residues. Germline CDR1 reads LGHNA; CDR2 reads YNFKEQ. V was pared by 0 bases and J by 7 bases, with 8 bases of the junction left unmatched. The CDR3: CASSQDRTGKFNTIYF. DNA of the CDR3: TGTGCCAGCAGCCAAGATAGGACAGGGAAATTTAACACCATATATTTT.

This clonotype showed up many times. The chain couples TRBV4-3 to TRBJ2-7, with D possibly TRBD1 on 6 matching bases. The CDR3 sequence is 15 residues long. CDR1 and CDR2 from the germline V gene are LGHNA and YSLEER. Trimming removed 0 bases from V and 4 bases from J, with 13 bases in between. CDR3 in amino acids: CASSQDGLTGYEQYF. CDR3 DNA sequence: TGCGCCAGCAGCCAAGACGGTCTGACAGGATACGAGCAGTACTTC.

The CDR3 spells CAISERVAAYNEQFF. The DNA of the CDR3 is TGTGCCATCAGTGAGCGGGTAGCCGCTTACAATGAGCAGTTCTTC. The chain joins TRBV10-3 to TRBJ2-1; D is unresolved. CDR1 and CDR2 (germline): ENHRY, SYGVKD. The CDR3 covers 15 residues. V was trimmed by 2 bases and J by 4 bases, leaving 12 bases between them.

CDR3 amino acids: CSVEGEGSSYEQYF. CDR3 bases: TGCAGCGTTGAGGGTGAGGGGAGCTCCTACGAGCAGTACTTC. This chain joins TRBV29-1 and TRBJ2-7; perhaps D is TRBD1 or TRBD2 (5 bases each). This CDR3 contains 14 residues. V was shortened by 3 bases and J by 0 bases, with 12 bases between the two germline ends. Germline-derived CDR1 and CDR2 are SQVTM and ANQGSEA.